This T cell receptor (beta chain) is drawn from a study of shared clonotypes between healthy human individuals. The deep-level immunoSEQ assay was used. Every subset had its genomic DNA shared out evenly among several immunoSEQ plates. Profiling relied on immunoSEQ multiplex PCR, and the TCRdb table lists in-frame clones only, not all of them. The sample records over a million clones, about 80% being singletons. With 1 base removed from V and 0 bases from J, the gap between germline ends came to 16 bases. The CDR3 runs 18 residues. Per the germline V gene, CDR1 is SEHNR and CDR2 is FQNEAQ (reference sequence).

The chain has TRBV7-9 and TRBJ1-3, with D unresolved. This TCR was sampled from a man aged 18 to 35 in good health. Some clones in this sample may be carry-over from other donors' samples. The sample consisted of memory CD4+ T cells from PBMCs. Subset given: CD45RA-negative fraction. In DNA form, the CDR3 reads TGTGCCAGCAGCTTAGTGGTTGTGGACTTCGACTCTGGAAACACCATATATTTT. Translation: CASSLVVVDFDSGNTIYF.